Listed below are T cell receptor beta chains from one sample, sequenced in a study of cytomegalovirus exposure and HLA in healthy donors. The table came from immunoSEQ multiplex PCR; TCRdb's copy has only in-frame clones and leaves some out. The sample carries tens of thousands of clones, around 83% recorded once. The specimen sequenced was PBMCs. The receptor set was obtained from a man in his thirties or forties in good health and CMV-seronegative. CDR3s include the opening cysteine and the closing phenylalanine or tryptophan. D genes are given only for firm matches. Clone size appears in some rows only: once, few, many, or a class for an expanded clone.

19 | NA | TRBD2 | TRBJ2-7 | TRBV5-4 | TGTGCCAGCAGCCGGCGCGAGGGGGTAGCGGGAGGACTCCTACGAGGGCAGTACTTC | CASSRREGVAGGLLRGQYF
10 | NA | NA | TRBJ2-5 | TRBV5-4 | TGTGCATACCTCCAGGAGACCCAGTACTTC | CAYLQETQYF
13 | NA | NA | TRBJ2-1 | TRBV7-2 | TGTGCCAGCAGCTCCGGTAGCCGGCTATCACAGTTCTTC | CASSSGSRLSQFF
19 | NA | TRBD1 | TRBJ2-1 | TRBV13 | TGTGCCAGCAGCCCCCCTTTGGAAGGTGGGGACAGTCGTGTGGATGAGCAGTTCTTC | CASSPPLEGGDSRVDEQFF
13 | NA | TRBD1 | TRBJ2-4 | TRBV7-2 | TGTGCCAGCAGCTTAGGGACAGGGAACATTCAGTACTTC | CASSLGTGNIQYF
15 | NA | TRBD1 | TRBJ1-2 | TRBV19 | TGTGCCAGTAGTGCCCCGGGACAGGGGATCGATGGCTACACCTTC | CASSAPGQGIDGYTF
14 | NA | NA | TRBJ1-1 | TRBV11-2 | TGTGCCAGCAGCTTAGTGGGGGGGAGCACTGAAGCTTTCTTT | CASSLVGGSTEAFF
12 | NA | NA | TRBJ1-1 | TRBV9 | TGTGCCAGCAGCGGGGGGGGTACTGAAGCTTTCTTT | CASSGGGTEAFF
11 | NA | NA | TRBJ1-1 | TRBV7-2 | TGTGCCAGCAGCTTGGCCACTGAAGCTTTCTTT | CASSLATEAFF
14 | few | TRBD1 | TRBJ1-2 | TRBV7-2 | TGTGCCAGCAGCTTAAAGGGACAGAGCTATGGCTACACCTTC | CASSLKGQSYGYTF
12 | NA | NA | TRBJ1-2 | TRBV30 | TGTGCCTGGAGTTGGAGGGAGGGCGGCTACACCTTC | CAWSWREGGYTF
17 | NA | NA | TRBJ1-5 | TRBV2 | TGTGCCAGCAGCAAGGAAAAGACAGGATGGGGCAATCAGCCCCAGCATTTT | CASSKEKTGWGNQPQHF
16 | NA | TRBD1 | TRBJ1-4 | TRBV7-9 | TGTGCCAGCAGCTTAGTGCGGGACAGCTTTAATGAAAAACTGTTTTTT | CASSLVRDSFNEKLFF
14 | NA | NA | TRBJ1-1 | TRBV6-6 | TGTGCCAGCAGCCCCCCCGGAGGTTTCACTGAAGCTTTCTTT | CASSPPGGFTEAFF
14 | NA | NA | TRBJ2-5 | TRBV6-1 | TGTGCCAGCAGGCGTGGGCTCCTCCAAGAGACCCAGTACTTC | CASRRGLLQETQYF
16 | NA | TRBD2 | TRBJ2-1 | TRBV28 | TGTGCCAGCAGTTTATTGGGGGCTAGCGGGAGAACTGAGCAGTTCTTC | CASSLLGASGRTEQFF
16 | NA | NA | TRBJ2-2 | TRBV5-1 | TGCGCCAGCAGCTTGGTGGCGGGGGCGCAGACCGGGGAGCTGTTTTTT | CASSLVAGAQTGELFF
14 | NA | TRBD1 | TRBJ2-3 | TRBV7-9 | TGTGCCAGCAGCCCGCGACAGGGACCAGATACGCAGTATTTT | CASSPRQGPDTQYF
14 | NA | NA | TRBJ2-1 | TRBV9 | TGTGCCAGCAGCGCCTGGACTGAAGTCAATGAGCAGTTCTTC | CASSAWTEVNEQFF
15 | NA | NA | TRBJ2-1 | TRBV6-4 | TGTGCCAGCAGTGAGGGGGCCGGTGGATTAAATGAGCAGTTCTTC | CASSEGAGGLNEQFF
19 | NA | TRBD2 | TRBJ2-3 | TRBV7-2 | TGTGCCAGCAGCCTACCCCTCATGAGCGGGAGGGCCCGTGCAGATACGCAGTATTTT | CASSLPLMSGRARADTQYF
15 | NA | TRBD2 | TRBJ2-3 | TRBV4-1 | TGCGCCAGCAGTTCAACCGGGGGGGACACAGATACGCAGTATTTT | CASSSTGGDTDTQYF
19 | NA | TRBD2 | TRBJ2-1 | TRBV4-1 | TGCGCCAGCAGCCAAGATCGGACTAGCGGGGGGGCCTGGTACAATGAGCAGTTCTTC | CASSQDRTSGGAWYNEQFF
15 | few | NA | TRBJ1-6 | TRBV4-3 | TGCGCCAGCAGCCAAGAACCGGGGATTAATTCACCCCTCCACTTT | CASSQEPGINSPLHF
14 | NA | TRBD1 | TRBJ1-5 | TRBV19 | TGTGCCAGTAGTAAACAGGGGGCGAATCAGCCCCAGCATTTT | CASSKQGANQPQHF
15 | once | TRBD2 | TRBJ2-3 | TRBV7-9 | TGTGCCAGCAGCTTAGGGACTAGCGGAGGAGATACGCAGTATTTT | CASSLGTSGGDTQYF
16 | NA | TRBD1 | TRBJ1-6 | TRBV18 | TGTGCCAGCTCACCGCCTGGGACAGGGGCTAATTCACCCCTCCACTTT | CASSPPGTGANSPLHF
15 | NA | TRBD1 | TRBJ2-3 | TRBV7-3 | TGTGCCAGCAGCTCCGGACAGGGGGGGACAGATACGCAGTATTTT | CASSSGQGGTDTQYF
21 | NA | NA | TRBJ2-6 | TRBV9 | TGTGCCAGCAGCCCAAGAAGCCCGACAGGAGTTACTCCCTCTGGGGCCAACGTCCTGACTTTC | CASSPRSPTGVTPSGANVLTF
15 | NA | NA | TRBJ1-1 | TRBV29-1 | TGCAGCGTTGCCCTTCTTTGGGGGCCTGGCACTGAAGCTTTCTTT | CSVALLWGPGTEAFF
14 | NA | TRBD1 | TRBJ2-1 | TRBV6-1 | TGTGCCAGCAGCCTTTCCGGGACAGGGGATGAGCAGTTCTTC | CASSLSGTGDEQFF
15 | NA | TRBD2 | TRBJ2-1 | TRBV6-1 | TGTGCCAGCAGTGAAGGGGGTAGCGGGCAACTTCAGCAGTTCTTC | CASSEGGSGQLQQFF
14 | NA | TRBD2 | TRBJ2-1 | TRBV4-3 | TGCGCCAGCAGCCAAGAGTGGACTAGCGGCGAGCAGTTCTTC | CASSQEWTSGEQFF
15 | NA | TRBD1 | TRBJ1-4 | TRBV5-1 | TGCGCCAGCGGCTCTCAACAGGGGGTTGGGGAAAAACTGTTTTTT | CASGSQQGVGEKLFF